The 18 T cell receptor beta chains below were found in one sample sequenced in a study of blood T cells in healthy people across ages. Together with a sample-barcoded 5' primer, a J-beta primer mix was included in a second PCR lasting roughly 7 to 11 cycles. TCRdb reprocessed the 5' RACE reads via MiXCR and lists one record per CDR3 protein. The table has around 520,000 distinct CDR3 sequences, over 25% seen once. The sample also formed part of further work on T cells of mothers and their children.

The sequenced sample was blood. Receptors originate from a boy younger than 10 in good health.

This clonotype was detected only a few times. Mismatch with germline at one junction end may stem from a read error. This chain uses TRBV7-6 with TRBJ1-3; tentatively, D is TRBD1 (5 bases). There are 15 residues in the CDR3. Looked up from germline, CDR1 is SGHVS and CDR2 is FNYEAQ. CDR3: CASSRPTATGNTIYF. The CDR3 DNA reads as TGTGCTAGCAGCCGTCCGACAGCTACTGGAAACACCATATATTTT. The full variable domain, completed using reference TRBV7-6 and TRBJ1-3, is GAGVSQSPRYKVTKRGQDVALRCDPISGHVSLYWYRQALGQGPEFLTYFNYEAQQDKSGLPNDRFSAERPEGSISTLTIQRTEQRDSAMYRCASSRPTATGNTIYFGEGSWLTVV.

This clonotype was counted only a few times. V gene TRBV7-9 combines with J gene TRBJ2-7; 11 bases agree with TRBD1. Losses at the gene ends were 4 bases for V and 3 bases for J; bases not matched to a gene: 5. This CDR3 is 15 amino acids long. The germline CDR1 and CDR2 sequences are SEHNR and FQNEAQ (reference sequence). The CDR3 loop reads CASSSGQGAFYEQYF. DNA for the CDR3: TGTGCCAGCAGCTCCGGACAGGGGGCTTTCTACGAGCAGTACTTC.

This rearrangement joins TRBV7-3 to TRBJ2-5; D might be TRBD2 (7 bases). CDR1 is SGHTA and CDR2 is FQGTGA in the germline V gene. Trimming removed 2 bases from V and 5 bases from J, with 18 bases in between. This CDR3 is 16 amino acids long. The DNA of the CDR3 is TGTGCCAGCAGCTTATATGGGGGGGGCTCAGATGAGACCCAGTACTTC. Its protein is CASSLYGGGSDETQYF.

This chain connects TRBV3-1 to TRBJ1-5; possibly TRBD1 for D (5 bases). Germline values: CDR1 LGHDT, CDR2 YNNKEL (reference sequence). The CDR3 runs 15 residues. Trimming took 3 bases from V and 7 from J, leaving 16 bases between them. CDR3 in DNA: TGTGCCAGCAGCCAGGGGGGGAAGTATGCCCAGCCCCAGCATTTT. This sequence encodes CASSQGGKYAQPQHF. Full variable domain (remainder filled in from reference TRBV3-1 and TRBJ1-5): DTAVSQTPKYLVTQMGNDKSIKCEQNLGHDTMYWYKQDSKKFLKIMFSYNNKELIINETVPNRFSPKSPDKAHLNLHINSLELGDSAVYFCASSQGGKYAQPQHFGDGTRLSIL.

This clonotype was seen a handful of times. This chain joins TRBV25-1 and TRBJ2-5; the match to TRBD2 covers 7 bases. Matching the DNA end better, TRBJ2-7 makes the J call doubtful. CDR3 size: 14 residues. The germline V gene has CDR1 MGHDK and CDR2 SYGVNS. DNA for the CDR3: TGTGCCAGCAGGGGAGTGGGAGGGTCCTACGAGCAGTACTTC. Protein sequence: CASRGVGGSYEQYF.

In DNA form, the CDR3 reads TGTGCCAGCAGTTCGGCGTCGCTAGGGGGCGGAAGCGGAGAGACCCAGTACTTC. Translated: CASSSASLGGGSGETQYF. The V and J genes are TRBV3-1 and TRBJ2-5; 7 bases fit TRBD1. The ends lost 6 bases at V and 4 bases at J; junction bases unmatched: 20. The CDR3 has 18 amino acids. The germline CDR1 and CDR2 sequences are LGHDT and YNNKEL (reference sequence).

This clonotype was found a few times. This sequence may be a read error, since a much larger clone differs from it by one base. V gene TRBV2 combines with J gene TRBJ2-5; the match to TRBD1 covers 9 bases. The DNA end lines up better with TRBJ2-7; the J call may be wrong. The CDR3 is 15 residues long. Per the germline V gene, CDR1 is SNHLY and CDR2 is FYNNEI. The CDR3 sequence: CASSEDETGGYEQYF. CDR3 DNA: TGTGCCAGCAGTGAAGACGAGACAGGGGGCTACGAGCAGTACTTC.

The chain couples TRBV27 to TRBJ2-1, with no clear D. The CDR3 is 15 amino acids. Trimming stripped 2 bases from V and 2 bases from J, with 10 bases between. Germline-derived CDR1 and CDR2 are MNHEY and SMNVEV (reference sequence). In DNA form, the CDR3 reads TGTGCCAGCAGTTTACGAGATAACGCCTACAATGAGCAGTTCTTC. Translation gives CASSLRDNAYNEQFF.

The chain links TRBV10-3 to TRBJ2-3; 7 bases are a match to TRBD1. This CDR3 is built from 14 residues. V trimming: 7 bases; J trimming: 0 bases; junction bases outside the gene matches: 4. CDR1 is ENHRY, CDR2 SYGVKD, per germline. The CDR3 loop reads CAIILQGSTDTQYF. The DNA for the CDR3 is TGTGCCATCATCCTACAGGGGAGCACAGATACGCAGTATTTT.

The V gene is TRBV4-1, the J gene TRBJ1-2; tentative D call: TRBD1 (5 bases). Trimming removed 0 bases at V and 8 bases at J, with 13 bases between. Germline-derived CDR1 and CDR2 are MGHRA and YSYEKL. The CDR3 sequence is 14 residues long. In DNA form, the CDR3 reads TGCGCCAGCAGCCAAGATGGGGCAGGGACGGGCTACACCTTC. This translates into CASSQDGAGTGYTF.

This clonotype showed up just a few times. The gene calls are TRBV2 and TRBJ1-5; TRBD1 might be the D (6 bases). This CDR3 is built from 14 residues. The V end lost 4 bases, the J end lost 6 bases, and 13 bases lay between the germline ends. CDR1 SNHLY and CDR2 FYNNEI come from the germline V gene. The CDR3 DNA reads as TGTGCCAGCAGTGGGGCGGGGGCCGGTCAGCCCCAGCATTTT. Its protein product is CASSGAGAGQPQHF.

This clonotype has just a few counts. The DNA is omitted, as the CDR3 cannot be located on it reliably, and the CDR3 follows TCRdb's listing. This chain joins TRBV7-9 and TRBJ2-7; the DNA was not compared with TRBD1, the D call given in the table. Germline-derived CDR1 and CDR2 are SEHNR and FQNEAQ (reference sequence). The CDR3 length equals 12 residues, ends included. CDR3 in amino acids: CASSFGPGGEDF.

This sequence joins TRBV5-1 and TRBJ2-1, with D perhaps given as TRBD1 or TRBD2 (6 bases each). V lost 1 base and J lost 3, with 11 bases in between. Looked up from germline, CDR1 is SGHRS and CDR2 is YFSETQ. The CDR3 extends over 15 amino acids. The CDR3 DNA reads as TGCGCCAGCAGCTTGATGGAGGGGGTCTACAATGAGCAGTTCTTC. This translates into CASSLMEGVYNEQFF.

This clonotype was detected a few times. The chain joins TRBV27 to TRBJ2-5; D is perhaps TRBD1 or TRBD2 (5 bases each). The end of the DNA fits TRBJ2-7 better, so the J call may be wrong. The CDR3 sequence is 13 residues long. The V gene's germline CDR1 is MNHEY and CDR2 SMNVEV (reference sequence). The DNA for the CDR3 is TGTGCCAGCAGTTTCGGGGCTAGGTACGAGCAGTACTTC. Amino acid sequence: CASSFGARYEQYF.

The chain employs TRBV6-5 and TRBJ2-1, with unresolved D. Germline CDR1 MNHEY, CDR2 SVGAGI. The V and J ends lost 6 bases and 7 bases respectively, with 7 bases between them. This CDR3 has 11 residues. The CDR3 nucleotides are TGTGCCAGCAGCCGAGAGAATGAGCAGTTCTTC. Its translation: CASSRENEQFF.

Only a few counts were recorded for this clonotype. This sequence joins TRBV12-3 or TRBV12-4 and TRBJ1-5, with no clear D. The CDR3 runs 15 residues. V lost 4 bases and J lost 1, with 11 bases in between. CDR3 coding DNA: TGTGCCAGCAGTTCGGCGGGCAGGAGCAATCAGCCCCAGCATTTT. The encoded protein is CASSSAGRSNQPQHF.

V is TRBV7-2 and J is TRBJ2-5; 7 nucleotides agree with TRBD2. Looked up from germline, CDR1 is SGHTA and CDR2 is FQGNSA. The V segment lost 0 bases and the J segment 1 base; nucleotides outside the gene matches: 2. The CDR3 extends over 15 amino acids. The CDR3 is CASSLAGGGQETQYF. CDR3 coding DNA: TGTGCCAGCAGCTTAGCCGGCGGGGGCCAAGAGACCCAGTACTTC.

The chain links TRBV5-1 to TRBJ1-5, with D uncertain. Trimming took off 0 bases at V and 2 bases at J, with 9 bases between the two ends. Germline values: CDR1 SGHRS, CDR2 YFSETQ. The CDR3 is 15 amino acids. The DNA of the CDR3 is TGCGCCAGCAGCTTGGATGGGGTTGGCAATCAGCCCCAGCATTTT. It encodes CASSLDGVGNQPQHF.